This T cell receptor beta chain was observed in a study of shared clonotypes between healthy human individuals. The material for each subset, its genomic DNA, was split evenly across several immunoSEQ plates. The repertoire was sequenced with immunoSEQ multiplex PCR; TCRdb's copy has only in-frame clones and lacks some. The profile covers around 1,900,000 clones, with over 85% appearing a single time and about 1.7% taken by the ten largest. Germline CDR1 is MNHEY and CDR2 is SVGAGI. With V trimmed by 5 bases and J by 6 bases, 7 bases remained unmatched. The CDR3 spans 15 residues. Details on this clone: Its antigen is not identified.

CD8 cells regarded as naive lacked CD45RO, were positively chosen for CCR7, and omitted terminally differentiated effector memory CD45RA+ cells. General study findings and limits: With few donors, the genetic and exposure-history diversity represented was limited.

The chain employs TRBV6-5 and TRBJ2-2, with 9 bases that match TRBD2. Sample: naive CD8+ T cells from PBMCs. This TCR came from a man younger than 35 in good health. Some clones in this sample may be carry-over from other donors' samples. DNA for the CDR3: TGTGCCAGCAGTCTTGTAGCGGGGGTTGCCGGGGAGCTGTTTTTT. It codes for CASSLVAGVAGELFF.